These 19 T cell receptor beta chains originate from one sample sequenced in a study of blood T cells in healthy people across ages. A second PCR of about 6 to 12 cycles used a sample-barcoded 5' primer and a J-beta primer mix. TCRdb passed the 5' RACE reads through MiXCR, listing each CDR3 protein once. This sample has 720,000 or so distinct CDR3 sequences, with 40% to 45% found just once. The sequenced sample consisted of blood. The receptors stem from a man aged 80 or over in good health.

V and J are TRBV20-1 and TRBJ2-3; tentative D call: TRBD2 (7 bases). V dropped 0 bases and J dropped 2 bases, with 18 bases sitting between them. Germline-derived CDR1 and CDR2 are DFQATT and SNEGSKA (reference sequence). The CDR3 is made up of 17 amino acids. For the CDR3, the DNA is TGCAGTGCTAGAGATAGGGGGGGGTGGAGGACCACAGATACGCAGTATTTT. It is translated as CSARDRGGWRTTDTQYF.

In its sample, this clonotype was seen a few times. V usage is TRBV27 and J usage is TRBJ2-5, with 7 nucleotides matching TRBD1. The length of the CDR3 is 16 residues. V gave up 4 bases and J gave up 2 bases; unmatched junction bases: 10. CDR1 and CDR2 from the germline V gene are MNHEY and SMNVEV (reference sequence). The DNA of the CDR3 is TGTGCCAGCAGTTCGTCGACCGGGACAGCACAAGAGACCCAGTACTTC. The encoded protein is CASSSSTGTAQETQYF.

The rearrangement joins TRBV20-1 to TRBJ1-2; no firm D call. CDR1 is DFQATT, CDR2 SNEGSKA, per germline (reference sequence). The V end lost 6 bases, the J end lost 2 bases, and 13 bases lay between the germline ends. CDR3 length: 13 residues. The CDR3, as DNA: TGCAGTGCCGAAGCTAACCTAAACTATGGCTACACCTTC. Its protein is CSAEANLNYGYTF.

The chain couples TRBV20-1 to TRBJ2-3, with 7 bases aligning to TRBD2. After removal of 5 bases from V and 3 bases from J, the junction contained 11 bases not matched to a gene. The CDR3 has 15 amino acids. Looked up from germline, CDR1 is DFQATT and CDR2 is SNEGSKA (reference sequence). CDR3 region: CSAPSWREKTDTQYF. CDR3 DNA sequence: TGCAGTGCTCCGAGTTGGCGGGAGAAAACAGATACGCAGTATTTT.

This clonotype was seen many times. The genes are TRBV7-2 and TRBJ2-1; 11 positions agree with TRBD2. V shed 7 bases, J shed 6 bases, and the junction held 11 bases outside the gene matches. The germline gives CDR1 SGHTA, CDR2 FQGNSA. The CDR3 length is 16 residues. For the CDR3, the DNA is TGTGCCAGCACCGTAGCGGGAGGGAGGGGAATCAATGAGCAGTTCTTC. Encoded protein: CASTVAGGRGINEQFF.

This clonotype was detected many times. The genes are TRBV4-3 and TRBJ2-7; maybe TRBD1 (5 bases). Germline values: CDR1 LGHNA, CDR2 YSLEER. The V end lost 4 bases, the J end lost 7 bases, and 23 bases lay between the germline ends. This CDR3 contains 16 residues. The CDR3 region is CASSPEAGSQLGEQYF. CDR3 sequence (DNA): TGCGCCAGCAGCCCTGAGGCAGGGTCTCAATTGGGGGAGCAGTACTTC.

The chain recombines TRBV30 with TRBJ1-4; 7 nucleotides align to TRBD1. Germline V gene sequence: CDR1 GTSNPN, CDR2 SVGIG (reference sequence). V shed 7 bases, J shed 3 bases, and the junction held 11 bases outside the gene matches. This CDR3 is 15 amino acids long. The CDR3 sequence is CAFRRAGGANEKLFF. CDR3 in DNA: TGTGCCTTCAGGCGGGCAGGGGGGGCTAATGAAAAACTGTTTTTT.

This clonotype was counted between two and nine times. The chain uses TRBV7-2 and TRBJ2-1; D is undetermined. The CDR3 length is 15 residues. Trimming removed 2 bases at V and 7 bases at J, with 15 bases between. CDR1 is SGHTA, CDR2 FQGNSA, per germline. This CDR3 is CASSLLRASLNEQFF. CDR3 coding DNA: TGTGCCAGCAGCTTACTCCGGGCCTCATTGAATGAGCAGTTCTTC. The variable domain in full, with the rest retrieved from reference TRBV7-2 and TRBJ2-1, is GAGVSQSPSNKVTEKGKDVELRCDPISGHTALYWYRQSLGQGLEFLIYFQGNSAPDKSGLPSDRFSAERTGGSVSTLTIQRTQQEDSAVYLCASSLLRASLNEQFFGPGTRLTVL.

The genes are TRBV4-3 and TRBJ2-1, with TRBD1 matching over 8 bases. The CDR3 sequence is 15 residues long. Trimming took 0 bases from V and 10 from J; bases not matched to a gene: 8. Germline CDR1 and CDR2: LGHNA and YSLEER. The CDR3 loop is CASSQDDRGSYEQFF. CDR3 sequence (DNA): TGCGCCAGCAGCCAAGATGACAGGGGCTCCTACGAGCAGTTCTTC.

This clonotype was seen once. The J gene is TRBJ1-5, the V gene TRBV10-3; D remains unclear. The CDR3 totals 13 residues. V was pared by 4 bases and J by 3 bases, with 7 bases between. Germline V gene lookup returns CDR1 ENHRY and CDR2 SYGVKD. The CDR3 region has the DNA TGTGCCATCAGTGGAATGCTCAATCAGCCCCAGCATTTT. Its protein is CAISGMLNQPQHF.

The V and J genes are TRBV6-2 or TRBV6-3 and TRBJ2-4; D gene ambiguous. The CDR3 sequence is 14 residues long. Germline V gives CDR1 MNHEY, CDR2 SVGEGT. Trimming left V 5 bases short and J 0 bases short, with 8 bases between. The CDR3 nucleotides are TGTGCCAGCAGTGATGATCTAGCCAAAAACATTCAGTACTTC. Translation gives CASSDDLAKNIQYF.

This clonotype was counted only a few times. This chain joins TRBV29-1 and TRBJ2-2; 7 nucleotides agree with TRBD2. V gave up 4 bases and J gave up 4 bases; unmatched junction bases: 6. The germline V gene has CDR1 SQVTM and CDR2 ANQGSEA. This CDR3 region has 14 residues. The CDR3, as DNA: TGCAGCGTTGCGACGGGGGGAGCCACCGGGGAGCTGTTTTTT. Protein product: CSVATGGATGELFF.

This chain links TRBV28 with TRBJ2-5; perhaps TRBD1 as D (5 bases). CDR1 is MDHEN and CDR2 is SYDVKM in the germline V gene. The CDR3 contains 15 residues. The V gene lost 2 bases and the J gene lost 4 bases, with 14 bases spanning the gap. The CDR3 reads CASSLAAAGLETQYF. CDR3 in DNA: TGTGCCAGCAGTTTAGCGGCAGCAGGGTTAGAGACCCAGTACTTC.

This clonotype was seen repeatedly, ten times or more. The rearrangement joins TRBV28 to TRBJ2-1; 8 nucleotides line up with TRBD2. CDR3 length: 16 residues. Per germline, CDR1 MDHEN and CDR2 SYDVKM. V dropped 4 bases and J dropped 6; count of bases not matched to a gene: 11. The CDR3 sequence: CASSSLAGSGSNEQFF. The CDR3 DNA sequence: TGTGCCAGCAGTTCTTTAGCGGGGAGCGGAAGCAATGAGCAGTTCTTC.

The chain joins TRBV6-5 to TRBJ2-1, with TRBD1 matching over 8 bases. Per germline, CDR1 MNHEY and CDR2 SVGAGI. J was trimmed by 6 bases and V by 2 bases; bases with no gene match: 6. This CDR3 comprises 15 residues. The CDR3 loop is CASSYRKTGVNEQFF. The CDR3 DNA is TGTGCCAGCAGTTACCGAAAGACAGGGGTCAATGAGCAGTTCTTC.

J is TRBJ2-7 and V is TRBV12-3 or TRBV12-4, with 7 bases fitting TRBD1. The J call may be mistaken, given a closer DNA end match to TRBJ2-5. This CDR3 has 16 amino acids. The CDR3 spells CASSEVEQGFGETQYF. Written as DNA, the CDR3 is TGTGCCAGCAGCGAGGTTGAACAGGGGTTCGGAGAGACCCAGTACTTC.

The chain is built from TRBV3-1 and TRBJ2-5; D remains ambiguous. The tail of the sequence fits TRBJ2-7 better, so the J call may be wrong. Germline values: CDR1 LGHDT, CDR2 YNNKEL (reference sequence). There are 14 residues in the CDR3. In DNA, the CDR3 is TGTGCCAGCAGCCAAGCGGGCGGCGCCTACGAGCAGTACTTC. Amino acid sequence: CASSQAGGAYEQYF.

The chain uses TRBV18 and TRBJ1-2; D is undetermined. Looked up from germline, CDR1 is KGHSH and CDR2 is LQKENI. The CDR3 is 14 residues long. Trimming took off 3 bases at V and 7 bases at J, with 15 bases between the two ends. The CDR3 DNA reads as TGTGCCAGCTCACCCAACACAGATGGAGGTGGCTACACCTTC. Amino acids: CASSPNTDGGGYTF.

In DNA, the CDR3 is TGCGCCAGCAGCCAAGATTGGGGGTTAGGAGGTTCACCCCTCCACTTT. Translated, it gives CASSQDWGLGGSPLHF. The chain links TRBV4-3 to TRBJ1-6, with D possibly TRBD1 on 5 matching bases. Germline loops: CDR1 LGHNA, CDR2 YSLEER. The CDR3 length is 16 residues. The V and J ends lost 0 bases and 9 bases respectively, with 15 bases between them.